The entry that follows covers one T cell receptor beta chain sequence. Its antigen is currently not known. Base qualities were left out, and no much larger clone turns up one base away. Library generation was performed with the immunoSEQ multiplex PCR assay. The source is immuneACCESS, and TCRdb retained only in-frame sequences with V and J called. Part of the clones is not carried over; for the studies checked, unresolved V genes explain less than half of this, and the remainder is unexplained. Recorded for this sample are roughly 18,000 clones; around 84% of them occurred a single time. 11% of the sample goes to the ten largest clones. From the cysteine through the phenylalanine, the CDR3 covers 16 amino acids. The DNA shown is the 48-base CDR3, in frame from base 1. CDR1 and CDR2 were assigned from the germline V gene (reference sequence) as MNHNY and SVGAGI. V ends up 5 bases short and J 1 base short, with an unmatched junction base count of 7.

The source of the sample is a study of control samples from healthy donors and cancer patients (TCRdb year 2020). This receptor was identified in a woman in her 70s with colorectal cancer. The V and J genes are TRBV6-6 and TRBJ1-1; 10 junctional bases match TRBD1. Sequencing used PBMCs. DNA sequence: TGTGCCAGCAGTGGTCGACAGGGGGCGAGGAACACTGAAGCTTTCTTT. The encoded protein is CASSGRQGARNTEAFF.